The text below deals with one T cell receptor (beta chain). Its antigen is still unknown. The CDR3 sequence is 16 residues long. V lost 0 bases, J lost 7 bases, and 17 bases lay in between. CDR1 and CDR2 from the germline V gene are SGHNT and YYREEE (reference sequence). The data belong to a study of T cell responses to AZD1222 COVID-19 vaccine. Study-wide findings and caveats: Spike-specific TCR breadth and depth were elevated following two AZD1222 doses. Donors in the cohort were predominantly white British and more often female, and clonal diversity was possibly underestimated.

Using immunoSEQ multiplex PCR, the repertoire was profiled, and TCRdb retains in-frame clones only, with some absent. The table shows roughly 150,000 clones, with roughly 94% occurring only once. The receptor was isolated from an adult who received the AZD1222 COVID-19 vaccine. Sample: peripheral blood, taken 28 days after the second AZD1222 dose. J is TRBJ2-1 and V is TRBV5-4; D may be TRBD2 (7 bases). This CDR3 is CASSLDMAGAWNEQFF. CDR3 DNA sequence: TGTGCCAGCAGCTTGGACATGGCGGGGGCTTGGAATGAGCAGTTCTTC. Together with reference TRBV5-4 and TRBJ2-1, the CDR3 gives the full variable domain: ETGVTQSPTHLIKTRGQQVTLRCSSQSGHNTVSWYQQALGQGPQFIFQYYREEENGRGNFPPRFSGLQFPNYSSELNVNALELDDSALYLCASSLDMAGAWNEQFFGPGTRLTVL.